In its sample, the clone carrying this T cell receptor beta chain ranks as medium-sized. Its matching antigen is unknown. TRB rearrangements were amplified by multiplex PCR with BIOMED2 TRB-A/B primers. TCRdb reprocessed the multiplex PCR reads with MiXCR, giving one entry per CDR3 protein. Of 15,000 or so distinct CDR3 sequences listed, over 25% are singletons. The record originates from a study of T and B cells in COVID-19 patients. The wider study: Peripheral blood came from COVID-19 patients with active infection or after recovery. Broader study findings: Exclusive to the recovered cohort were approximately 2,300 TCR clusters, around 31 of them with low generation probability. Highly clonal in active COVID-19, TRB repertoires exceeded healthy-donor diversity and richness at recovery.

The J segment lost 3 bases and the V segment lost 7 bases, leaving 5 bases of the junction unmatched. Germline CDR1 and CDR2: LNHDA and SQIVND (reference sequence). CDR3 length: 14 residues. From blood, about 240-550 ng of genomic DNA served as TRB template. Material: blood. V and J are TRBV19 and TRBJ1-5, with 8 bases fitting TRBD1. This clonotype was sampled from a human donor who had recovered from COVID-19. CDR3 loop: CASTMDRANQPQHF. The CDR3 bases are TGTGCCAGTACAATGGACAGGGCCAATCAGCCCCAGCATTTT.